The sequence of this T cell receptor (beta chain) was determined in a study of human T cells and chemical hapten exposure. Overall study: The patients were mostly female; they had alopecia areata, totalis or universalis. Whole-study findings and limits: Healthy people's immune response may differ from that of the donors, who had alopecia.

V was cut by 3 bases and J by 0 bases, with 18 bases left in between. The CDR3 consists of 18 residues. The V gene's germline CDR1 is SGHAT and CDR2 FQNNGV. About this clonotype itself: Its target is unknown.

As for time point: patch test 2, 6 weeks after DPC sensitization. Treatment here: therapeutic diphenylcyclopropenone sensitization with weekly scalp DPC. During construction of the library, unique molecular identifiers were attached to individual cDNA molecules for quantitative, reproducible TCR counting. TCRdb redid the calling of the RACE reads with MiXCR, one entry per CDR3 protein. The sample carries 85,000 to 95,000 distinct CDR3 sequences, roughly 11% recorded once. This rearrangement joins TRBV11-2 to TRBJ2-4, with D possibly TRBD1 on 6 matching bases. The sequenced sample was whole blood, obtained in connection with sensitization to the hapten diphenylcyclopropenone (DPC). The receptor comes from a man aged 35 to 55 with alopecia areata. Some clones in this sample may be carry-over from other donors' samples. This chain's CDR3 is CASSLDRDTNVAKNIQYF. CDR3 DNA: TGTGCCAGCAGCTTGGACCGGGACACTAATGTAGCCAAAAACATTCAGTACTTC.